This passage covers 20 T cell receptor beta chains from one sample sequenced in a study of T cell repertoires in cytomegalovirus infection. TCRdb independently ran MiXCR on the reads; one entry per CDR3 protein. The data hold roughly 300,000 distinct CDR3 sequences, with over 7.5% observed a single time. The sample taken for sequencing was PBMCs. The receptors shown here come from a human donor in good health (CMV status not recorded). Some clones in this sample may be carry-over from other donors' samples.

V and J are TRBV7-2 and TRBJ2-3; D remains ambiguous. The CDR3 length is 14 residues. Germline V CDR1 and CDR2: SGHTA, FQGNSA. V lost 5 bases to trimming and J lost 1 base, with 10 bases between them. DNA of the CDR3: TGTGCCAGCAGCCTAGACTCGGGCACAGATACGCAGTATTTT. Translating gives CASSLDSGTDTQYF.

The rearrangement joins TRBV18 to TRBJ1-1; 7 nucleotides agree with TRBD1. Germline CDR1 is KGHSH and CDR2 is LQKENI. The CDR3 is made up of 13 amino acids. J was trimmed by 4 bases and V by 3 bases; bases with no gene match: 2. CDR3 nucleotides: TGTGCCAGCTCACCCCAGGGGGGCACTGAAGCTTTCTTT. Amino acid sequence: CASSPQGGTEAFF.

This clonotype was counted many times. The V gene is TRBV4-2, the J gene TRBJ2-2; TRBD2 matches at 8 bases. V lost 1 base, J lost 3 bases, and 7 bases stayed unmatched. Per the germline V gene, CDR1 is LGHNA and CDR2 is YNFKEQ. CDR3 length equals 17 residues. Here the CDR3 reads CASSQGGGPWYTGELFF. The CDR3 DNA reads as TGTGCCAGCAGCCAAGGCGGGGGGCCGTGGTACACCGGGGAGCTGTTTTTT.

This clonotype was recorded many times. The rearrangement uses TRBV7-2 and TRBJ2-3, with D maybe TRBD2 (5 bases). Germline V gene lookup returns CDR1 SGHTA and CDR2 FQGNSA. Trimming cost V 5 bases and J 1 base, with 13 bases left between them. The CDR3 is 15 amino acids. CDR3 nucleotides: TGTGCCAGCAGCCCCTCCGGGGTCCGCACAGATACGCAGTATTTT. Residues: CASSPSGVRTDTQYF. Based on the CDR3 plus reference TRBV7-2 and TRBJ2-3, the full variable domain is GAGVSQSPSNKVTEKGKDVELRCDPISGHTALYWYRQSLGQGLEFLIYFQGNSAPDKSGLPSDRFSAERTGGSVSTLTIQRTQQEDSAVYLCASSPSGVRTDTQYFGPGTRLTVL.

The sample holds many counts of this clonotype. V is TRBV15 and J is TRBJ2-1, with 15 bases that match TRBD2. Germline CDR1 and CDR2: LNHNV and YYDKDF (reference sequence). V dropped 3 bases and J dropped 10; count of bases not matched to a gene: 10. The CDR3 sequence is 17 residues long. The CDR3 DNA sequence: TGTGCCACCAGCAGTCCCTGGACTAGCGGGGGGGCAGGGGAGCAGTTCTTC. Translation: CATSSPWTSGGAGEQFF.

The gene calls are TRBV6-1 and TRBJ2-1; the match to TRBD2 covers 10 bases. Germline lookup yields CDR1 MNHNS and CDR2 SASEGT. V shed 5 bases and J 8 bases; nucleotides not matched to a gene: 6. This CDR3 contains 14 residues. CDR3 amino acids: CASSLAGGSYEQFF. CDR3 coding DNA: TGTGCCAGCAGTTTAGCGGGGGGTAGTTATGAGCAGTTCTTC.

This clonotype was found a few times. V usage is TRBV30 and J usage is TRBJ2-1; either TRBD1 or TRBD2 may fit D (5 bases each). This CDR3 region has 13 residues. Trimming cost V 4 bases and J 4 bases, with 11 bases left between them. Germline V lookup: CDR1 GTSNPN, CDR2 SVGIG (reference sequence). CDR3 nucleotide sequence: TGTGCCTGGACTCAGTGGGGGTACAATGAGCAGTTCTTC. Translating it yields CAWTQWGYNEQFF.

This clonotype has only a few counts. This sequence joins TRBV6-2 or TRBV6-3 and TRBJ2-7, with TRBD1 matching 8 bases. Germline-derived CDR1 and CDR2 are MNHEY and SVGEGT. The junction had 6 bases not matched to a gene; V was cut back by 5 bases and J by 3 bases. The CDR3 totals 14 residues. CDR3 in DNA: TGTGCCAGCAGTGAAGACAGGGGAGTCTACGAGCAGTACTTC. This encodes CASSEDRGVYEQYF.

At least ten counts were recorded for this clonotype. CDR3: CASSFPQGGNEKLFF. In DNA, the CDR3 is TGTGCCAGCAGTTTCCCACAGGGTGGGAATGAAAAACTGTTTTTT. This chain joins TRBV28 and TRBJ1-4, with D possibly being TRBD1 (6 bases). The germline V and J ends were trimmed by 3 bases and 5 bases, with 13 bases remaining between them. Germline CDR1 and CDR2: MDHEN and SYDVKM. The CDR3 totals 15 residues.

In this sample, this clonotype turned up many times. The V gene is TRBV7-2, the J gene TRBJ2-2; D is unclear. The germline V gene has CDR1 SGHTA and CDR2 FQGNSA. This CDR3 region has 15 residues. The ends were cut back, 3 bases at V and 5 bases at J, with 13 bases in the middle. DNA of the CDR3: TGTGCCAGCAGCTTTTCCCGACTTTCAACCGGGGAGCTGTTTTTT. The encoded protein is CASSFSRLSTGELFF.

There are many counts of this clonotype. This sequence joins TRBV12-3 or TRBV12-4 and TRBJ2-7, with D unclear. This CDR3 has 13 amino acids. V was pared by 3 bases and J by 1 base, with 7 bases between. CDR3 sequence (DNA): TGTGCCAGCAGTTTTGGCAGTTCCTACGAGCAGTACTTC. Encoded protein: CASSFGSSYEQYF.

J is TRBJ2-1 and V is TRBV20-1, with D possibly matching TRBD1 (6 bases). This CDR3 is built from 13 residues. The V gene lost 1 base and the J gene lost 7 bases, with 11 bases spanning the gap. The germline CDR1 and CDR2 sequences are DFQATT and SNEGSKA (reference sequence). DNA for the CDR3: TGCAGTGCTAGAGCTCGACAGGTTAATGAGCAGTTCTTC. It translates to CSARARQVNEQFF.

The CDR3 sequence is CATSRGPGGNSPLHF. Written as DNA, the CDR3 is TGTGCCACCAGCAGGGGCCCGGGGGGTAATTCACCCCTCCACTTT. The chain uses TRBV15 and TRBJ1-6; D is possibly TRBD1 (5 bases). CDR3 length equals 15 residues. Germline CDR1 and CDR2: LNHNV and YYDKDF (reference sequence). Trimming cost V 3 bases and J 6 bases, with 12 bases left between them. The full variable domain, completed using reference TRBV15 and TRBJ1-6, is DAMVIQNPRYQVTQFGKPVTLSCSQTLNHNVMYWYQQKSSQAPKLLFHYYDKDFNNEADTPDNFQSRRPNTSFCFLDIRSPGLGDTAMYLCATSRGPGGNSPLHFGNGTRLTVT.

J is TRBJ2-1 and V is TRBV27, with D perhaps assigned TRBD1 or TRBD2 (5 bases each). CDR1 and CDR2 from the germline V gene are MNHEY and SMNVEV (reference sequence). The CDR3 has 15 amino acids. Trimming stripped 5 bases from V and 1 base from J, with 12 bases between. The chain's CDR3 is CASSKPGTSYNEQFF. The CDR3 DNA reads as TGTGCCAGCAGTAAGCCAGGGACGTCCTACAATGAGCAGTTCTTC.

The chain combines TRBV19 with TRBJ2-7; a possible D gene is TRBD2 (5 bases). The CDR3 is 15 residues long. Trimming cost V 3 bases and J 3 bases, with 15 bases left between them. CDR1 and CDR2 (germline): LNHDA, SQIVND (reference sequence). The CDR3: CASSIFSGGNYEQYF. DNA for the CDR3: TGTGCCAGTAGTATTTTCAGCGGAGGAAACTACGAGCAGTACTTC.

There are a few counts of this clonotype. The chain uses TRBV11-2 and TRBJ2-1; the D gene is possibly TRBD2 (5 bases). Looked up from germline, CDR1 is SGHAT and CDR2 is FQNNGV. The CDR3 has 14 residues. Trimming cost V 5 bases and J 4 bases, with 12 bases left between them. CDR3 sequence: CASSPLRGYNEQFF. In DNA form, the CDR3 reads TGTGCCAGCAGCCCCCTCCGGGGATACAATGAGCAGTTCTTC.

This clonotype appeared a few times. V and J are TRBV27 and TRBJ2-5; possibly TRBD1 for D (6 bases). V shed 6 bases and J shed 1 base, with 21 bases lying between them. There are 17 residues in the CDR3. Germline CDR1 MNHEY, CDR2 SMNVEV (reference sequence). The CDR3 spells CASSPPLGGGFQETQYF. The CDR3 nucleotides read TGTGCCAGCAGCCCCCCTCTAGGTGGGGGCTTCCAAGAGACCCAGTACTTC.

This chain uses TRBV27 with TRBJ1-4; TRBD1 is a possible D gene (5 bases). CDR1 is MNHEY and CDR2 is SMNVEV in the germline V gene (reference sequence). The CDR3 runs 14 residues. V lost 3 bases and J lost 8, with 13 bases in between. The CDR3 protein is CASSFGRAGEKLFF. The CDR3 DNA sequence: TGTGCCAGCAGTTTTGGCAGGGCTGGGGAAAAACTGTTTTTT.

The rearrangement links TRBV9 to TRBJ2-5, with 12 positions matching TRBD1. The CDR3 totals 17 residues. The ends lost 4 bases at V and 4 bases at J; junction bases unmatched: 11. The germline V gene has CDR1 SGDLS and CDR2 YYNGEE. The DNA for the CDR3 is TGTGCCAGCAGCCCGTCCCCGGGACAGGGGGCGCGAGAGACCCAGTACTTC. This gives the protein CASSPSPGQGARETQYF.

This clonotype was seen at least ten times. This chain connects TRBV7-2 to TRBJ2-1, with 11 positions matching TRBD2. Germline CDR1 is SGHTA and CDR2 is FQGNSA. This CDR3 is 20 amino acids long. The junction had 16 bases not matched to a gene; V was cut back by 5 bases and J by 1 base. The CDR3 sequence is CASSPGTSGLAGISYNEQFF. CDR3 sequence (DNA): TGTGCCAGCAGCCCCGGGACTAGCGGCCTAGCGGGGATTTCCTACAATGAGCAGTTCTTC. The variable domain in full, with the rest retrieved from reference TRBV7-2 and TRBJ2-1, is GAGVSQSPSNKVTEKGKDVELRCDPISGHTALYWYRQSLGQGLEFLIYFQGNSAPDKSGLPSDRFSAERTGGSVSTLTIQRTQQEDSAVYLCASSPGTSGLAGISYNEQFFGPGTRLTVL.